The T cell receptor (beta chain) under discussion was sequenced for a study of blood T cell repertoires in COVID-19. Study-level background: Sources were T cells, B-cell-depleted T cells, or PBMCs; the material itself was cDNA or gDNA.

Per the study methods: How many nucleated cells were present was estimated from reference gene primer amplification. Method: immunoSEQ multiplex PCR; TCRdb's copy keeps in-frame clones and lacks some. The V and J calls and the clone size are those of that table, but D and trimming were determined from the DNA. In the table there are about 150,000 clones, roughly 90% of which are singletons. The V and J ends lost 2 bases and 4 bases respectively, with 17 bases between them. This CDR3 has 16 amino acids. The V gene's germline CDR1 is MDHEN and CDR2 SYDVKM. Source material: peripheral blood. This TCR was recovered from a man between 50 and 59 years old with acute or convalescent COVID-19. The J gene is TRBJ1-1, the V gene TRBV28; weak D call: TRBD1 (6 bases). The chain's CDR3 is CASSLGAGVVTTEAFF. CDR3 nucleotides: TGTGCCAGCAGTTTAGGGGCAGGGGTGGTGACCACTGAAGCTTTCTTT.